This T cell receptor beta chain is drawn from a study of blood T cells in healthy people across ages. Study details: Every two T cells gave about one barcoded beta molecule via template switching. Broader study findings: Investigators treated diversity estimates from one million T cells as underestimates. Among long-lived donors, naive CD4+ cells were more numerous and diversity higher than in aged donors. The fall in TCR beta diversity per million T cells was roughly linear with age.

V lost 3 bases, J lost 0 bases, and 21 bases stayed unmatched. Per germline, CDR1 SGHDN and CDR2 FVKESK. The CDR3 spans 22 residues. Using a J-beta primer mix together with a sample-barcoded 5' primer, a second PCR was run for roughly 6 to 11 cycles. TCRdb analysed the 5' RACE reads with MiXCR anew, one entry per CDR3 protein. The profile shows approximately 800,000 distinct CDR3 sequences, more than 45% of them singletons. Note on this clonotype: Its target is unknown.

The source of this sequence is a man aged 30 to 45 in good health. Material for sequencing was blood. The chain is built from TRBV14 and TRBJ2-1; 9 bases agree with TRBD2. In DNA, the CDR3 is TGTGCCAGCAGCCATCGCCTCGGGGGGCGAGCGGGAGGTACCAGCTCCTACAATGAGCAGTTCTTC. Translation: CASSHRLGGRAGGTSSYNEQFF.